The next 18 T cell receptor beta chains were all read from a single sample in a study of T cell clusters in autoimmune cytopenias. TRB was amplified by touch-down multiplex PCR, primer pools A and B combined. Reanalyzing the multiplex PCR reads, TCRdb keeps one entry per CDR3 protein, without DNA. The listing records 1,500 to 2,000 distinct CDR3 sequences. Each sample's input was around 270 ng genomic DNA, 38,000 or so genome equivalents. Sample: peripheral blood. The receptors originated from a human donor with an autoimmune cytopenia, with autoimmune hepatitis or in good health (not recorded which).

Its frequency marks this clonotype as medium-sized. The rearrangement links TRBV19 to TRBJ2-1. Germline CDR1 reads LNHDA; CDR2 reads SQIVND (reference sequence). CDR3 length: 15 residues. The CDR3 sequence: CASSIAGSASNEQFF.

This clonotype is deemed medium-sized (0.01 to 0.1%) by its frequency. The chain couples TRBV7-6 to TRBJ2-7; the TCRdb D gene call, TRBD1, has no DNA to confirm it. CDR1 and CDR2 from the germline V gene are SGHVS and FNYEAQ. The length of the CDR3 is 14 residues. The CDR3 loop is CASSPLGQPYEQYF.

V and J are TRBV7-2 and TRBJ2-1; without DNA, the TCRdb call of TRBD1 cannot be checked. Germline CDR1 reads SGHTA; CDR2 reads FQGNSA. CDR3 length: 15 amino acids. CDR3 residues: CASRNPRTGGNEQFF.

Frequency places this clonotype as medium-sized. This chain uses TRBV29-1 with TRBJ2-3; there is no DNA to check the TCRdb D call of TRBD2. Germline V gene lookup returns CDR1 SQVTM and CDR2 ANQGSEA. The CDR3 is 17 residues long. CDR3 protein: CSAPRGTSGIGLNTQYF.

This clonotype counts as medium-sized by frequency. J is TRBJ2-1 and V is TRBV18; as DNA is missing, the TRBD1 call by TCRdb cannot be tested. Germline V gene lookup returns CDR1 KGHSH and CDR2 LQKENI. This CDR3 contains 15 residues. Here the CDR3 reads CASSPSTGSRNEQFF.

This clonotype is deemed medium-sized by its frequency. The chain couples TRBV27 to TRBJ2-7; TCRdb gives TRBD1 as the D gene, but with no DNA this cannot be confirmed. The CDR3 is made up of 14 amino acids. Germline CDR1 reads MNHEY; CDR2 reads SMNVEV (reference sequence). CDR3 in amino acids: CASSWTGGGYEQYF.

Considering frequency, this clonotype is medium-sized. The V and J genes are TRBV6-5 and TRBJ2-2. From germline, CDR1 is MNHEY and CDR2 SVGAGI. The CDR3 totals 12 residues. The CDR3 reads CASSSGTGELFF.

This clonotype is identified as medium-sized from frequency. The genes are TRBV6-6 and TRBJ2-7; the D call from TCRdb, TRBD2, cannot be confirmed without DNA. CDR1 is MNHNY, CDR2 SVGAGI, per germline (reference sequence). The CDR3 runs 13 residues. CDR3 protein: CASSYSNWDSAYF.

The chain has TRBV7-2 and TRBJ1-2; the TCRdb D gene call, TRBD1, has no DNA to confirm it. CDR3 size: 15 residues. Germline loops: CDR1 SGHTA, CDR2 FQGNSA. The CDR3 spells CASSLVGTGWYGYTF.

This chain's CDR3 is CASTHRTGELFF. The V gene is TRBV12-3 or TRBV12-4, the J gene TRBJ2-2. This CDR3 has 12 amino acids.

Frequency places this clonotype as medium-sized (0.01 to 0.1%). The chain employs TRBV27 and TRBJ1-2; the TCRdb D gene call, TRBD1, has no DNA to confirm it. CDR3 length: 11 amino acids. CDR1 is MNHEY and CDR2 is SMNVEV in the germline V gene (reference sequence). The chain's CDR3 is CASQGAGGYTF.

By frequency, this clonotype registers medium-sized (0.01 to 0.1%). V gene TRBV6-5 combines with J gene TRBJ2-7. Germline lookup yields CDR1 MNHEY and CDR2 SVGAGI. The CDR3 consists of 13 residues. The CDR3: CASNVAIRGEQYF.

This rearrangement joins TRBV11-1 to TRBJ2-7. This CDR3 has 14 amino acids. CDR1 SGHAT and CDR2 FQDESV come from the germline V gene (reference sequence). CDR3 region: CASSLEANSYEQYF.

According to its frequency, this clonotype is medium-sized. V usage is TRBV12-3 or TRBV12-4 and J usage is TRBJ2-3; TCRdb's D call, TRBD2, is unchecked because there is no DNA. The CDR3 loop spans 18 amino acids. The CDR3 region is CASSSGRWVAGSADTQYF.

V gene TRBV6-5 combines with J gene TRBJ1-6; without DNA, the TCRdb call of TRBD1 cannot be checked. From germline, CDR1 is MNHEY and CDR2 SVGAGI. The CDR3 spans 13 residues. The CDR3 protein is CASRYGQNSPLHF.

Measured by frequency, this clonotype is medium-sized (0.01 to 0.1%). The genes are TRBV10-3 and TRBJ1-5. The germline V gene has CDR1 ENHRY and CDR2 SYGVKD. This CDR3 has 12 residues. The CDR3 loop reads CAISNSNQPQHF.

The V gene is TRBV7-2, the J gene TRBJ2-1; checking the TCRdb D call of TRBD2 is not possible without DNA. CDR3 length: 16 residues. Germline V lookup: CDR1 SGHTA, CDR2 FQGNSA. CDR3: CASSALAGGTYNEQFF.

The CDR3 loop is CASTRTSGSLDEQYF. The chain has TRBV27 and TRBJ2-7; the TCRdb call, TRBD2, lacks DNA for checking. The CDR3 is made up of 15 amino acids. Germline values: CDR1 MNHEY, CDR2 SMNVEV (reference sequence).